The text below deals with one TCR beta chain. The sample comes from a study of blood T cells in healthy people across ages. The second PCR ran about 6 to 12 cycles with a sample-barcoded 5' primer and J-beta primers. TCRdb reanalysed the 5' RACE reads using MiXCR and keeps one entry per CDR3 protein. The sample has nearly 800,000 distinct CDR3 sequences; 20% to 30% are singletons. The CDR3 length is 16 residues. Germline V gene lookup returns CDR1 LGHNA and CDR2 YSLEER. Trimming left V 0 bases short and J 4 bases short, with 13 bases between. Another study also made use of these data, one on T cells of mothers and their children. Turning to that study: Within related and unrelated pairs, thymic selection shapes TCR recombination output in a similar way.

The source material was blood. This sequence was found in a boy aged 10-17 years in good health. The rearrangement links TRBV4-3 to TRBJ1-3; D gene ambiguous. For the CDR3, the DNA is TGCGCCAGCAGCCAAGAAGATCCGGGGAGCGGAAACACCATATATTTT. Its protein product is CASSQEDPGSGNTIYF.